These T cell receptor beta chains were read from a single sample in a study of blood T cell repertoires in COVID-19. Repertoires were generated with immunoSEQ multiplex PCR, while TCRdb's copy carries only in-frame clones and drops some. The table includes 250,000 or so clones, roughly 85% detected once. Material for sequencing was PBMCs or T cells enriched from blood (not recorded which). The receptors here all came from a woman in her 50s who had recovered from COVID-19. CDR3s include the opening cysteine and the closing phenylalanine or tryptophan. A D gene is named only where the DNA matches it firmly. Size is omitted from some rows. Given values are once, few, many or a class for expanded clones.

TRBJ2-7 TRBV5-1 NA NA TGCGCCAGCAGCTCCTACAGCTCCTACGAGCAGTACTTC CASSSYSSYEQYF
TRBJ2-3 TRBV6-5 NA TRBD2 TGTGCCAGCAAAGGGACTAGCGGGAGGGAGTGGGCGCAGTATTTT CASKGTSGREWAQYF
TRBJ1-2 TRBV19 NA NA TGTGCCAGTAGTACCCGGGACACCAACTATGGCTACACCTTC CASSTRDTNYGYTF
TRBJ2-4 TRBV6-1 NA TRBD1 TGTGCCAGCAGTGAAACCCCGGGACAGGGCCGTGATAGAGCCAAAAACATTCAGTACTTC CASSETPGQGRDRAKNIQYF
TRBJ2-5 TRBV6-2/TRBV6-3 NA NA TGTGCCAGCAGTTACGGTAGACAAGAGACCCAGTACTTC CASSYGRQETQYF
TRBJ1-3 TRBV25-1 NA NA TGTGCCAGCAGTGACAGGGTATCCTCTGGAAACACCATATATTTT CASSDRVSSGNTIYF
TRBJ1-4 TRBV5-1 NA NA TGCGCCAGCAGCTTGGGGGGGCGCGGATTTGTGGAAAAACTGTTTTTT CASSLGGRGFVEKLFF
TRBJ2-1 TRBV7-8 NA TRBD2 TGTGCCAGCAGCTTAACCCCACGACTAGCGGGAGGGAGATCGAATGAGCAGTTCTTC CASSLTPRLAGGRSNEQFF
TRBJ1-1 TRBV7-6 NA NA TGTGCCAGCAGCTTAGGACAGGCCCTCTCTGAAGCTTTCTTT CASSLGQALSEAFF
TRBJ2-7 TRBV28 NA NA TGTGCCAGCGTAAGCGACGAGCAGTACTTC CASVSDEQYF
TRBJ2-5 TRBV7-2 NA NA TGTGCCAGCAGCTTAGCCGGACTACGCCAAGAGACCCAGTACTTC CASSLAGLRQETQYF
TRBJ2-2 TRBV18 NA TRBD1 TGTGCCAGCTCACCGATACAGGGGCCCAACACCGGGGAGCTGTTTTTT CASSPIQGPNTGELFF
TRBJ2-1 TRBV5-6 NA NA TGTGCCAGCAGCCCAGGTCTATTGGTAGCGGCTTACAATGAGCAGTTCTTC CASSPGLLVAAYNEQFF
TRBJ2-7 TRBV5-5 NA TRBD1 TGTGCCAGCAGCTTCTCACAGGGGGTAAGGTACGAGCAGTACTTC CASSFSQGVRYEQYF
TRBJ2-5 TRBV27 NA TRBD2 TGTGCCAGCAGTTCGCTAGCGGGAGAAGAGACCCAGTACTTC CASSSLAGEETQYF
TRBJ1-4 TRBV18 NA NA TGTGCCAGCTCACAGGGAGTAGGCGAAAAACTGTTTTTT CASSQGVGEKLFF
TRBJ1-1 TRBV7-8 few NA TGTGCCAGCAGCTTATTCTGGTCGCGGAACACTGAAGCTTTCTTT CASSLFWSRNTEAFF
TRBJ1-1 TRBV5-1 NA TRBD1 TGCGCCAGCAGCGGATTCCCAGGGGGCGCAGAGAACACTGAAGCTTTCTTT CASSGFPGGAENTEAFF
TRBJ2-1 TRBV27 NA TRBD2 TGTGCCAGCAGTTTACTAGCGGCTTTTTACAATGAGCAGTTCTTC CASSLLAAFYNEQFF
TRBJ2-1 TRBV9 NA TRBD2 TGTGCCAGCAGCGTAGACGGGGGACTAGCGTACAATGAGCAGTTCTTC CASSVDGGLAYNEQFF
TRBJ1-1 TRBV7-6 NA NA TGTGCCAGCAGCTCACAAACAGCGAACACTGAAGCTTTCTTT CASSSQTANTEAFF
TRBJ1-2 TRBV7-2 NA TRBD1 TGTGCCAGCAGCTTGGACAGGTCAGGGGGCTACACCTTC CASSLDRSGGYTF
TRBJ1-2 TRBV30 NA TRBD1 TGTGCCTGGAGTGTACTGACAGGGGGTAGAGGCTACACCTTC CAWSVLTGGRGYTF
TRBJ2-7 TRBV18 NA TRBD2 TGTGCCAGTTCCCGGAGCGGGAGCTCCTACGAGCAGTACTTC CASSRSGSSYEQYF
TRBJ2-3 TRBV29-1 NA TRBD2 TGCAGCGTTGCCCTGCTAGCGGGAGCGACCACAGATACGCAGTATTTT CSVALLAGATTDTQYF
TRBJ1-5 TRBV15 NA NA TGTGCCACCAGCAGAGAACCCCGACAACCCCAGCCCCAGCATTTT CATSREPRQPQPQHF
TRBJ1-1 TRBV7-8 few NA TGTGCCAGCAGCTTACTGGGGGGGGACACTGAAGCTTTCTTT CASSLLGGDTEAFF
TRBJ2-1 TRBV30 NA NA TGTGCCTGGAGTGTACTCAGCGGTTCCAGGGGTGAGCAGTTCTTC CAWSVLSGSRGEQFF
TRBJ2-1 TRBV7-2 few TRBD2 TGTGCCAGCAGCTTAGTGGGACTAGCGACTGAGCAGTTCTTC CASSLVGLATEQFF
TRBJ2-2 TRBV28 NA NA TGTGCCAGCACCCCCCCCGGTTGGAACACCGGGGAGCTGTTTTTT CASTPPGWNTGELFF
TRBJ1-6 TRBV18 few TRBD1 TGTGCCAGCTCACCGACACAGGGGGCCCTCGGGCCACCCCTCCACTTT CASSPTQGALGPPLHF